Presented here are 27 T cell receptor beta chains from one specimen sequenced in a study of technical replicates of blood from several donors. Sequencing was performed with immunoSEQ multiplex PCR; in TCRdb, only in-frame clones are kept and a portion is missing. Counted here are tens of thousands of clones, 80% to 95% occurring once; the ten biggest clones make up about 0.4%. Sequenced: T cells isolated from PBMCs. These TCRs come from a human donor in good health. Some clones in this sample may be carry-over from other donors' samples.

The chain has TRBV18 and TRBJ2-7, with 7 bases fitting TRBD1. The CDR3 has 17 amino acids. J was trimmed by 3 bases and V by 3 bases; bases with no gene match: 14. The germline CDR1 and CDR2 sequences are KGHSH and LQKENI. CDR3: CASSPAKGQVGYYEQYF. As DNA, the CDR3 is TGTGCCAGCTCACCCGCTAAAGGACAGGTGGGGTACTACGAGCAGTACTTC.

This chain links TRBV6-1 with TRBJ2-1; no clear D gene. The V and J ends lost 7 bases and 0 bases respectively, with 13 bases between them. CDR1 is MNHNS, CDR2 SASEGT, per germline. This CDR3 is 15 amino acids long. For the CDR3, the DNA is TGTGCCAGCACCGTTCTGTGGAGCTCCTACAATGAGCAGTTCTTC. Translated, it gives CASTVLWSSYNEQFF.

The V and J genes are TRBV7-8 and TRBJ2-7, with TRBD1 matching 9 bases. CDR1 and CDR2 (germline): SGHVS, FQNEAQ. V dropped 3 bases and J dropped 4; count of bases not matched to a gene: 10. This CDR3 is built from 16 residues. The CDR3 protein is CASSLTGTGMRYEQYF. CDR3 DNA sequence: TGTGCCAGCAGCTTGACCGGGACAGGGATGCGATACGAGCAGTACTTC.

The chain carries TRBV19 and TRBJ1-3; TRBD1 agrees at 8 bases. The germline V gene has CDR1 LNHDA and CDR2 SQIVND (reference sequence). V gave up 6 bases and J gave up 4 bases; unmatched junction bases: 11. The CDR3 covers 16 residues. CDR3 DNA sequence: TGTGCCAGTAGCGTCAAGCCAGGGGGCACAGGAAACACCATATATTTT. Translated, it gives CASSVKPGGTGNTIYF.

This sequence joins TRBV20-1 and TRBJ2-2; no firm D call. Germline values: CDR1 DFQATT, CDR2 SNEGSKA (reference sequence). The CDR3 is 11 amino acids. Trimming cost V 3 bases and J 4 bases, with 3 bases left between them. The CDR3 reads CSARSTGELFF. The CDR3 DNA reads TGCAGTGCTAGGAGCACCGGGGAGCTGTTTTTT.

V is TRBV7-2 and J is TRBJ2-5, with D tentatively TRBD1 (5 bases). Trimming left V 3 bases short and J 5 bases short, with 10 bases between. Germline CDR1 reads SGHTA; CDR2 reads FQGNSA. There are 13 residues in the CDR3. The CDR3 region is CASSFQGKETQYF. CDR3 nucleotides: TGTGCCAGCAGCTTTCAGGGAAAGGAGACCCAGTACTTC.

The V and J genes are TRBV7-3 and TRBJ2-1; 8 bases agree with TRBD2. Germline V gene lookup returns CDR1 SGHTA and CDR2 FQGTGA. The trim removed 4 bases at V and 8 bases at J, leaving 13 bases unmatched. The CDR3 totals 16 residues. The CDR3 region has the DNA TGTGCCAGCAGCTCCGCAGGGAGCGGGAGCTTCGATGAGCAGTTCTTC. Its translation: CASSSAGSGSFDEQFF.

This rearrangement joins TRBV2 to TRBJ1-4; 8 positions agree with TRBD1. CDR1 is SNHLY, CDR2 FYNNEI, per germline. CDR3 length: 12 amino acids. V shed 11 bases, J shed 8 bases, and the junction held 7 bases outside the gene matches. The CDR3: CAGHRDREKLFF. CDR3 nucleotides: TGTGCCGGACACCGGGACAGGGAAAAACTGTTTTTT.

This chain joins TRBV5-1 and TRBJ2-1; D remains ambiguous. Germline-derived CDR1 and CDR2 are SGHRS and YFSETQ. CDR3 length: 15 amino acids. The ends were cut back, 4 bases at V and 7 bases at J, with 18 bases in the middle. The CDR3 loop is CASSLQFNTGNEQFF. CDR3 DNA: TGCGCCAGCAGCCTACAATTTAATACGGGTAATGAGCAGTTCTTC.

J is TRBJ2-1 and V is TRBV7-2, with TRBD2 identical over 8 bases. With 1 base clipped from V and 6 bases from J, the junction kept 11 bases outside the gene matches. CDR1 is SGHTA and CDR2 is FQGNSA in the germline V gene. The CDR3 sequence is 17 residues long. The CDR3: CASSLGGWAGGPNEQFF. The CDR3 DNA reads as TGTGCCAGCAGCTTAGGAGGTTGGGCGGGAGGCCCCAATGAGCAGTTCTTC.

The chain carries TRBV19 and TRBJ1-5, with 8 bases that match TRBD1. Germline V gene data show CDR1 as LNHDA and CDR2 as SQIVND (reference sequence). CDR3 length equals 15 residues. V shed 5 bases, J shed 3 bases, and the junction held 6 bases outside the gene matches. CDR3 protein: CASSAGQAINQPQHF. CDR3 coding DNA: TGTGCCAGTAGTGCGGGACAGGCGATCAATCAGCCCCAGCATTTT.

This sequence joins TRBV6-6 and TRBJ1-1, with D hard to call. Germline V lookup: CDR1 MNHNY, CDR2 SVGAGI (reference sequence). CDR3 length: 13 residues. Trimming pared 6 bases from V and 2 bases from J, leaving 10 bases between. The CDR3 DNA follows: TGTGCCAGCAGCCCCGGGGATAACACTGAAGCTTTCTTT. It is translated as CASSPGDNTEAFF.

This clone was observed a single time. V is TRBV6-1 and J is TRBJ1-2, with D possibly matching TRBD1 (5 bases). The germline V and J ends were trimmed by 3 bases and 4 bases, with 9 bases remaining between them. Germline CDR1 is MNHNS and CDR2 is SASEGT. CDR3 length: 13 residues. CDR3 sequence reads: CASSDRVIYGYTF. The CDR3 region has the DNA TGTGCCAGCAGTGACAGGGTGATCTATGGCTACACCTTC.

This clone has a single count. At one of its ends the junction is not consistent with the germline gene, which may arise from a read error. The chain couples TRBV7-2 to TRBJ2-3; 9 positions match TRBD1. This CDR3 contains 11 residues. The V gene's germline CDR1 is SGHTA and CDR2 FQGNSA. The CDR3 is CASTLGDRVSF. CDR3 nucleotide sequence: TGTGCCAGCACCCTCGGGGACAGGGTAAGTTTT.

The rearrangement uses TRBV10-1 and TRBJ2-1; D is undetermined. The CDR3 length is 15 residues. Trimming pared 2 bases from V and 1 base from J, leaving 9 bases between. Germline CDR1 is WNHNN and CDR2 is SYGVQD (reference sequence). Written as DNA, the CDR3 is TGCGCCAGCAGTGAGCTGTCTACTTCCTACAATGAGCAGTTCTTC. It is translated as CASSELSTSYNEQFF.

This chain links TRBV9 with TRBJ2-5; weak D call: TRBD1 (6 bases). The germline CDR1 and CDR2 sequences are SGDLS and YYNGEE. V was pared by 0 bases and J by 5 bases, with 14 bases between. The CDR3 covers 15 residues. DNA of the CDR3: TGTGCCAGCAGCGTAGGGCCAGGGGATTTTGAGACCCAGTACTTC. Amino acid sequence: CASSVGPGDFETQYF.

The J gene is TRBJ2-2, the V gene TRBV7-9, with D possibly TRBD1 on 5 matching bases. Germline assignment: CDR1 SEHNR and CDR2 FQNEAQ (reference sequence). Trimming pared 1 base from V and 8 bases from J, leaving 5 bases between. The CDR3 is 12 amino acids. The CDR3 sequence: CASSLGTGELFF. CDR3 DNA: TGTGCCAGCAGCTTAGGGACAGGGGAGCTGTTTTTT.

The sample holds a few counts of this clone. The gene calls are TRBV7-3 and TRBJ2-2; 8 bases match TRBD1. Germline V lookup: CDR1 SGHTA, CDR2 FQGTGA. The CDR3 has 15 residues. V lost 5 bases, J lost 6 bases, and 8 bases stayed unmatched. The CDR3 region is CASSPGTGASGELFF. CDR3 bases: TGTGCCAGCAGCCCCGGGACAGGAGCCTCCGGGGAGCTGTTTTTT.

V gene TRBV9 combines with J gene TRBJ2-1, with D unresolved. The CDR3 spans 15 residues. CDR1 and CDR2 from the germline V gene are SGDLS and YYNGEE. With 0 bases removed from V and 3 bases from J, the gap between germline ends came to 10 bases. CDR3: CASSVDERNYNEQFF. The CDR3 bases are TGTGCCAGCAGCGTAGATGAGCGTAACTACAATGAGCAGTTCTTC.

The chain links TRBV27 to TRBJ2-1, with 9 positions matching TRBD2. The trim removed 2 bases at V and 8 bases at J, leaving 10 bases unmatched. In germline, CDR1 is MNHEY, CDR2 SMNVEV (reference sequence). The CDR3 is 16 amino acids. CDR3 loop: CASSLEIAGGLDEQFF. CDR3 sequence (DNA): TGTGCCAGCAGTTTAGAAATCGCGGGAGGGCTAGATGAGCAGTTCTTC.

The chain links TRBV28 to TRBJ1-1, with no clear D. CDR3 length: 13 residues. V lost 7 bases to trimming and J lost 0 bases, with 9 bases between them. CDR1 and CDR2 (germline): MDHEN, SYDVKM. CDR3: CASTRLLNTEAFF. CDR3 coding DNA: TGTGCCAGCACCCGGTTGTTGAACACTGAAGCTTTCTTT.

The V gene is TRBV6-5, the J gene TRBJ1-1, with TRBD1 matching over 11 bases. This CDR3 has 14 amino acids. V trimming: 7 bases; J trimming: 4 bases; junction bases outside the gene matches: 5. The germline CDR1 and CDR2 sequences are MNHEY and SVGAGI. The DNA of the CDR3 is TGTGCCAGCAAATTGGGGACAGGGGGCACTGAAGCTTTCTTT. Protein: CASKLGTGGTEAFF.

The chain has TRBV27 and TRBJ2-7; 12 positions match TRBD2. Germline trimming cut 8 bases from V and 3 bases from J; bases unmatched to any gene: 8. CDR1 and CDR2 from the germline V gene are MNHEY and SMNVEV (reference sequence). The CDR3 has 15 residues. The DNA for the CDR3 is TGTGCCAGCTCTCCACTGACTAGCGGGAGCTACGAGCAGTACTTC. Amino acids: CASSPLTSGSYEQYF.

This clone was picked up one time. The chain combines TRBV7-8 with TRBJ1-1; a possible D gene is TRBD1 (5 bases). This CDR3 spans 13 amino acids. V was clipped by 1 base and J by 7 bases, with 10 bases between them. Germline V lookup: CDR1 SGHVS, CDR2 FQNEAQ. The CDR3 is CASSLDRQSEAFF. The CDR3 DNA reads TGTGCCAGCAGCTTAGACAGACAGAGTGAAGCTTTCTTT.

This chain connects TRBV11-2 to TRBJ2-4; 7 bases map to TRBD2. There are 12 residues in the CDR3. CDR1 is SGHAT, CDR2 FQNNGV, per germline. After removal of 3 bases from V and 8 bases from J, the junction contained 1 base not matched to a gene. DNA of the CDR3: TGTGCCAGCAGCTTCAGCGGGGACATTCAGTACTTC. This gives the protein CASSFSGDIQYF.

The rearrangement joins TRBV28 to TRBJ2-5; TRBD1 is a possible D gene (5 bases). The DNA end favors TRBJ2-7, so the J call may be wrong. CDR1 and CDR2 (germline): MDHEN, SYDVKM. The CDR3 covers 11 residues. This CDR3 reads CASSDNYEQYF. CDR3 nucleotide sequence: TGTGCCAGCTCGGACAACTACGAGCAGTACTTC.

This clone was counted a few times. The chain links TRBV9 to TRBJ1-1; 7 nucleotides agree with TRBD1. Trimming took 3 bases from V and 3 from J; bases not matched to a gene: 2. Germline V gene lookup returns CDR1 SGDLS and CDR2 YYNGEE. This CDR3 comprises 13 residues. CDR3: CASSGTGHTEAFF. In DNA, the CDR3 is TGTGCCAGCAGCGGGACAGGCCACACTGAAGCTTTCTTT.